This T cell receptor beta chain was found in a study of T cell changes during pregnancy in multiple sclerosis. Here immunoSEQ multiplex PCR was the method, and the copy in TCRdb shows in-frame clones only, minus some. Of some 41,000 clones detected, 94% appear once; the ten largest clones hold roughly 8.1%. The sequence was collected from a female donor with multiple sclerosis, enrolled in a pregnancy study. Material: CD8+ T cells from peripheral blood mononuclear cells, obtained in the third trimester of pregnancy.

In DNA, the CDR3 is TGTGCCAGCAGTTTCAGCGGGACCTCAAGGGAGCAGTTCTTC. Translation: CASSFSGTSREQFF. V and J are TRBV27 and TRBJ2-1, with 7 bases matching TRBD2. The CDR3 runs 14 residues. Trimming took 3 bases from V and 10 from J; bases not matched to a gene: 9. From germline, CDR1 is MNHEY and CDR2 SMNVEV (reference sequence).